A single T cell receptor (beta chain) is shown here with its context. The antigen is undetermined. The data were obtained in a study of Ad26.COV2.S vaccination and SARS-CoV-2 variants. Study-wide results and limits: For non-spike TCRs, breadth in vaccine recipients resembled that in placebo recipients. Using TCR breadth and depth analyses may have led to underestimated total T cell responses.

The CDR3 length is 16 residues. CDR1 is LNHDA and CDR2 is SQIVND in the germline V gene (reference sequence). The V segment lost 7 bases and the J segment 4 bases; nucleotides outside the gene matches: 12. Here immunoSEQ multiplex PCR was the method, and the copy in TCRdb shows in-frame clones only, minus some. Of over 130,000 clones detected, 86% appear once; the ten largest clones hold approximately 5.1%. The sequencing used peripheral blood, collected after recovery from COVID-19. The sequence was obtained from a human donor who had recovered from COVID-19. The chain recombines TRBV19 with TRBJ1-5; 8 nucleotides agree with TRBD1. The CDR3 spells CASKILQGARNQPQHF. Here the CDR3 DNA reads TGTGCCAGTAAAATCCTTCAGGGGGCGAGGAATCAGCCCCAGCATTTT.